Listed here are 28 T cell receptor beta chains from one sample, sequenced in a study of blood T cell repertoires in COVID-19. The method was immunoSEQ multiplex PCR; TCRdb's version includes in-frame clones alone and lacks a portion of them. The repertoire holds 350,000 to 400,000 clones, with approximately 89% as singletons. Sequenced: PBMCs or T cells enriched from blood (not recorded which). The receptors shown here come from a woman aged 35 to 49 who had been exposed to COVID-19.

The chain recombines TRBV3-1 (or the pseudogene TRBV3-2) with TRBJ1-2, with 8 bases aligning to TRBD1. V lost 4 bases to trimming and J lost 6 bases; unmatched junction nucleotides: 1. Germline V lookup: CDR1 LGHDT, CDR2 YNNKEL (reference sequence). The CDR3 has 12 amino acids. The DNA of the CDR3 is TGTGCCAGCAGCCGACAGGGGAATGGCTACACCTTC. Translation: CASSRQGNGYTF.

Only one count was recorded for this clone. This chain joins TRBV14 and TRBJ1-6; weak D call: TRBD1 (6 bases). The ends were cut back, 5 bases at V and 9 bases at J, with 17 bases in the middle. This CDR3 is built from 15 residues. Per germline, CDR1 SGHDN and CDR2 FVKESK. The CDR3 region has the DNA TGTGCCAGCAGCTTGGACAGCCTACGAGGTTCACCCCTCCACTTT. Its protein product is CASSLDSLRGSPLHF.

The chain couples TRBV6-5 to TRBJ2-5, with TRBD2 matching 7 bases. The V and J ends lost 1 base and 2 bases, in that order; junction bases with no gene match: 1. CDR3 size: 14 residues. Per the germline V gene, CDR1 is MNHEY and CDR2 is SVGAGI. The CDR3, as DNA: TGTGCCAGCAGTTACTTGGGGGGGCAAGAGACCCAGTACTTC. Translating gives CASSYLGGQETQYF.

J is TRBJ2-2 and V is TRBV6-4, with TRBD1 identical over 8 bases. Germline CDR1 is MRHNA and CDR2 is SNTAGT. The length of the CDR3 is 16 residues. After removal of 2 bases from V and 6 bases from J, the junction contained 8 bases not matched to a gene. CDR3 in amino acids: CASSDGPGGASGELFF. CDR3 sequence (DNA): TGTGCCAGCAGTGACGGTCCAGGGGGCGCGTCCGGGGAGCTGTTTTTT.

The CDR3 coding sequence is TGTGCCTGGAAGTCTGGAACACCGCGGGATGGCTACACCTTC. Its protein is CAWKSGTPRDGYTF. This rearrangement joins TRBV30 to TRBJ1-2; no clear D. V was shortened by 4 bases and J by 6 bases, with 18 bases between the two germline ends. Germline V gene data show CDR1 as GTSNPN and CDR2 as SVGIG (reference sequence). This CDR3 has 14 amino acids.

The sample holds one count of this clone. The J gene is TRBJ1-1, the V gene TRBV18; D possibly corresponds to TRBD1 (6 bases). This CDR3 comprises 12 residues. V was pared by 1 base and J by 7 bases, with 7 bases between. Per the germline V gene, CDR1 is KGHSH and CDR2 is LQKENI. CDR3 loop: CASSPQDSEAFF. CDR3 sequence (DNA): TGTGCCAGCTCACCACAGGACAGTGAAGCTTTCTTT. Using reference TRBV18 and TRBJ1-1 for the parts outside the CDR3, the full variable domain is NAGVMQNPRHLVRRRGQEARLRCSPMKGHSHVYWYRQLPEEGLKFMVYLQKENIIDESGMPKERFSAEFPKEGPSILRIQQVVRGDSAAYFCASSPQDSEAFFGQGTRLTVV.

The J gene is TRBJ2-7, the V gene TRBV5-1; 7 nucleotides agree with TRBD1. The CDR3 length is 14 residues. CDR1 SGHRS and CDR2 YFSETQ come from the germline V gene. Unmatched junction bases numbered 8, after V lost 4 bases and J lost 4 bases. CDR3 in amino acids: CASSKDRAGYEQYF. In DNA, the CDR3 is TGCGCCAGCAGCAAAGACAGGGCCGGGTACGAGCAGTACTTC.

The genes are TRBV4-3 and TRBJ1-4, with D maybe TRBD1 (5 bases). Trimming took off 0 bases at V and 3 bases at J, with 8 bases between the two ends. Looked up from germline, CDR1 is LGHNA and CDR2 is YSLEER. The CDR3 runs to 15 residues. The CDR3 here is CASSQDSGPNEKLFF. CDR3 nucleotides: TGCGCCAGCAGCCAAGACTCAGGGCCTAATGAAAAACTGTTTTTT.

The chain recombines TRBV3-1 (or the pseudogene TRBV3-2) with TRBJ1-2; the match to TRBD1 covers 8 bases. J was trimmed by 6 bases and V by 4 bases; bases with no gene match: 10. CDR1 is LGHDT, CDR2 YNNKEL, per germline (reference sequence). The CDR3 is 15 amino acids. The DNA for the CDR3 is TGTGCCAGCAGCCCGCAGACGGACAGGGTCGATGGCTACACCTTC. It yields the protein CASSPQTDRVDGYTF.

The rearrangement joins TRBV6-5 to TRBJ1-4; D possibly corresponds to TRBD1 (6 bases). The CDR3 is 15 amino acids. The germline gives CDR1 MNHEY, CDR2 SVGAGI. V was cut by 6 bases and J by 4 bases, with 15 bases left in between. The CDR3 region is CASRRNRAFNEKLFF. In DNA, the CDR3 is TGTGCCAGCAGAAGAAACAGGGCTTTTAATGAAAAACTGTTTTTT.

V and J are TRBV7-2 and TRBJ2-6; tentative D call: TRBD1 (6 bases). This CDR3 has 17 amino acids. Trimming left V 5 bases short and J 1 base short, with 15 bases between. Germline CDR1 reads SGHTA; CDR2 reads FQGNSA. In DNA form, the CDR3 reads TGTGCCAGCAGCCCCCGGACAGTTAGTTCTGGGGCCAACGTCCTGACTTTC. It yields the protein CASSPRTVSSGANVLTF.

The CDR3 loop reads CASSPEPGSSGNTIYF. Here the CDR3 DNA reads TGTGCCAGCAGCCCCGAACCGGGGTCCTCTGGAAACACCATATATTTT. The chain carries TRBV7-6 and TRBJ1-3; D remains ambiguous. This CDR3 region has 16 residues. Trimming stripped 5 bases from V and 0 bases from J, with 14 bases between. CDR1 and CDR2 (germline): SGHVS, FNYEAQ.

This clone was seen just once. The chain couples TRBV5-4 to TRBJ2-1, with D possibly being TRBD2 (5 bases). From germline, CDR1 is SGHNT and CDR2 YYREEE (reference sequence). The CDR3 sequence is 18 residues long. Trimming took off 0 bases at V and 1 base at J, with 17 bases between the two ends. In DNA form, the CDR3 reads TGTGCCAGCAGCTTGGCCGGGGTGTCCACGGGATCCTACAATGAGCAGTTCTTC. This translates into CASSLAGVSTGSYNEQFF.

The V and J genes are TRBV7-2 and TRBJ2-7; possibly TRBD1 for D (5 bases). CDR3 length equals 16 residues. V shed 5 bases and J shed 0 bases, with 17 bases lying between them. The germline V gene encodes CDR1 SGHTA and CDR2 FQGNSA. CDR3 amino acids: CASSPRQKISSYEQYF. DNA of the CDR3: TGTGCCAGCAGCCCCCGACAGAAGATTAGCTCCTACGAGCAGTACTTC.

The gene calls are TRBV19 and TRBJ2-2; tentatively, D is TRBD1 (5 bases). The V gene's germline CDR1 is LNHDA and CDR2 SQIVND (reference sequence). The germline V and J ends were trimmed by 6 bases and 4 bases, with 12 bases remaining between them. The CDR3 is made up of 14 amino acids. CDR3 protein: CASRDIRSTGELFF. CDR3 coding DNA: TGTGCCAGTAGGGACATTCGGAGCACCGGGGAGCTGTTTTTT.

V is TRBV24-1 and J is TRBJ1-2; 9 bases align to TRBD1. Germline lookup yields CDR1 KGHDR and CDR2 SFDVKD. The CDR3 contains 15 residues. V shed 4 bases and J 4 bases; nucleotides not matched to a gene: 6. The CDR3 sequence is CATSEGQGISYGYTF. In DNA, the CDR3 is TGTGCCACCAGTGAGGGACAGGGTATTAGCTATGGCTACACCTTC.

The CDR3 DNA sequence: TGTGCCAGCAGTCGACAGCCATCACAGGGAACCGCCGGTGCTTTCTTT. Translating it yields CASSRQPSQGTAGAFF. The V call is TRBV27, the J call TRBJ1-1; TRBD1 is a possible D gene (6 bases). Deletions cut 5 bases from V and 11 bases from J, with 27 bases between. The CDR3 consists of 16 residues. Germline assignment: CDR1 MNHEY and CDR2 SMNVEV (reference sequence).

V gene TRBV3-1 (or the pseudogene TRBV3-2) combines with J gene TRBJ2-2; 12 bases are a match to TRBD2. V trimming: 1 base; J trimming: 6 bases; junction bases outside the gene matches: 3. CDR1 and CDR2 from the germline V gene are LGHDT and YNNKEL (reference sequence). CDR3 size: 16 residues. DNA of the CDR3: TGTGCCAGCAGCCAAGCTACTAGCGGGGGGTCCGGGGAGCTGTTTTTT. It translates to CASSQATSGGSGELFF.

The chain is built from TRBV3-1 (or the pseudogene TRBV3-2) and TRBJ1-1, with D hard to call. There are 14 residues in the CDR3. Germline V lookup: CDR1 LGHDT, CDR2 YNNKEL (reference sequence). Trimming removed 1 base at V and 6 bases at J, with 12 bases between. As DNA, the CDR3 is TGTGCCAGCAGCCAAGGGCCCCTCCGGGCTGAAGCTTTCTTT. It yields the protein CASSQGPLRAEAFF.

The CDR3 here is CASSPTGHNEKLFF. The CDR3 region has the DNA TGTGCCAGCAGCCCGACAGGGCATAATGAAAAACTGTTTTTT. The chain uses TRBV3-1 (or the pseudogene TRBV3-2) and TRBJ1-4, with 7 bases identical to TRBD1. Germline V CDR1 and CDR2: LGHDT, YNNKEL (reference sequence). Germline trimming cut 4 bases from V and 4 bases from J; bases unmatched to any gene: 3. CDR3 size: 14 residues.

In its sample, this clone was seen once. This chain links TRBV5-6 with TRBJ1-2; TRBD1 matches at 7 bases. Germline V gives CDR1 SGHDT, CDR2 YYEEEE. J lost 7 bases, V lost 2 bases, and 8 bases had no gene match. CDR3 length: 14 amino acids. CDR3 in amino acids: CASSFRDRGPGYTF. CDR3 DNA sequence: TGTGCCAGCAGCTTCCGGGACAGAGGCCCTGGCTACACCTTC.

V and J are TRBV5-1 and TRBJ2-7, with 8 bases lining up with TRBD1. Germline V gives CDR1 SGHRS, CDR2 YFSETQ. V shed 5 bases and J 4 bases; nucleotides not matched to a gene: 8. The CDR3 spans 14 residues. DNA for the CDR3: TGCGCCAGCAGTCAGGGGGCAAAAGGTTACGAGCAGTACTTC. Amino acid sequence: CASSQGAKGYEQYF.

The chain joins TRBV5-1 to TRBJ1-2; no clear D. V was shortened by 4 bases and J by 2 bases, with 9 bases between the two germline ends. CDR3 size: 13 residues. Germline V gives CDR1 SGHRS, CDR2 YFSETQ. CDR3 nucleotide sequence: TGCGCCAGCAGCGTAGGAGGAAACTATGGCTACACCTTC. This sequence encodes CASSVGGNYGYTF.

V is TRBV2 and J is TRBJ2-2, with 7 positions matching TRBD2. After removal of 3 bases from V and 6 bases from J, the junction contained 7 bases not matched to a gene. The CDR3 runs 15 residues. Germline V lookup: CDR1 SNHLY, CDR2 FYNNEI. CDR3 loop: CASSDGGRKAGELFF. The CDR3 DNA is TGTGCCAGCAGTGACGGGGGGAGGAAGGCCGGGGAGCTGTTTTTT. Full variable domain (rest looked up from reference TRBV2 and TRBJ2-2): EPEVTQTPSHQVTQMGQEVILRCVPISNHLYFYWYRQILGQKVEFLVSFYNNEISEKSEIFDDQFSVERPDGSNFTLKIRSTKLEDSAMYFCASSDGGRKAGELFFGEGSRLTVL.

This clone was detected only once. The rearrangement links TRBV19 to TRBJ1-3; unclear D gene. CDR3 size: 16 residues. V lost 5 bases to trimming and J lost 0 bases, with 14 bases between them. Per germline, CDR1 LNHDA and CDR2 SQIVND (reference sequence). As DNA, the CDR3 is TGTGCCAGTAGTGTTGGAGGTACCCGCTCTGGAAACACCATATATTTT. It encodes CASSVGGTRSGNTIYF.

The V gene is TRBV2, the J gene TRBJ1-4, with 9 bases lining up with TRBD1. In germline, CDR1 is SNHLY, CDR2 FYNNEI. V dropped 6 bases and J dropped 0; count of bases not matched to a gene: 2. The CDR3 covers 15 residues. Here the CDR3 DNA reads TGTGCCAGCAGGGACAGGGGTACAACTAATGAAAAACTGTTTTTT. As protein: CASRDRGTTNEKLFF.

This chain joins TRBV5-1 and TRBJ1-1; 8 bases map to TRBD1. Germline values: CDR1 SGHRS, CDR2 YFSETQ. The CDR3 extends over 20 amino acids. J lost 1 base, V lost 1 base, and 18 bases had no gene match. The CDR3, as DNA: TGCGCCAGCAGCTTGCGCCCCCCGACAGGGGCGATCTTAGAGAACACTGAAGCTTTCTTT. Translation gives CASSLRPPTGAILENTEAFF.

The V and J genes are TRBV10-3 and TRBJ1-1; TRBD1 aligns across 7 bases. The CDR3 extends over 15 amino acids. V was clipped by 4 bases and J by 4 bases; unmatched bases: 9. Germline values: CDR1 ENHRY, CDR2 SYGVKD. CDR3 bases: TGTGCCATCAGTGCAGGGGGGAAGGGGGGCACTGAAGCTTTCTTT. Its protein product is CAISAGGKGGTEAFF.